These 5 T cell receptor beta chains came from one sample sequenced in a study of T-cell memory formation after mild COVID-19. TCRdb re-called the 5' RACE reads through MiXCR, storing one row per CDR3 protein. The profile shows about 620,000 distinct CDR3 sequences, roughly 18% of them singletons. Source material: PBMCs or a T cell subset sorted from them (not recorded which). Every receptor here comes from an adult woman who had mild COVID-19 (a few samples of this study predate the infection). Cell type and time point are not known.

The chain uses TRBV20-1 and TRBJ2-1, with D tentatively TRBD1 or TRBD2 (5 bases each). This CDR3 region has 15 residues. Looked up from germline, CDR1 is DFQATT and CDR2 is SNEGSKA (reference sequence). Trimming took off 0 bases at V and 8 bases at J, with 17 bases between the two ends. This chain's CDR3 is CSAREPRTGRDEQFF. The CDR3 bases are TGCAGTGCTAGAGAACCCAGGACGGGGCGAGATGAGCAGTTCTTC.

In its sample, this clonotype was seen once. CDR3 amino acids: CASSLPPSGSYNEQFF. In DNA, the CDR3 is TGTGCCAGCAGCCTCCCCCCTAGCGGTTCCTACAATGAGCAGTTCTTC. The chain carries TRBV7-6 and TRBJ2-1; the match to TRBD2 covers 7 bases. V was pared by 5 bases and J by 1 base, with 8 bases of the junction left unmatched. Per the germline V gene, CDR1 is SGHVS and CDR2 is FNYEAQ. The CDR3 is made up of 16 amino acids.

V is TRBV7-9 and J is TRBJ2-3; D call uncertain. V shed 5 bases and J shed 6 bases, with 12 bases lying between them. The length of the CDR3 is 13 residues. Germline CDR1 is SEHNR and CDR2 is FQNEAQ (reference sequence). The CDR3 bases are TGTGCCAGCAGCCCCGGTTTTTATGATACGCAGTATTTT. Its protein product is CASSPGFYDTQYF.

The gene calls are TRBV5-8 and TRBJ1-2, with D hard to call. The CDR3 is 12 residues long. V lost 0 bases to trimming and J lost 6 bases, with 6 bases between them. CDR1 SGHTS and CDR2 YDEGEE come from the germline V gene. The CDR3 DNA reads as TGTGCCAGCAGCTTGGAGGTAAATGGCTACACCTTC. It translates to CASSLEVNGYTF.

This clonotype was detected a few times. V and J are TRBV14 and TRBJ2-7; unclear D gene. Germline V CDR1 and CDR2: SGHDN, FVKESK. The CDR3 totals 15 residues. The V end was cut by 7 bases, the J end by 0 bases, with 16 bases between. The CDR3 DNA reads as TGTGCCAGCACCTCAAGGCGGCGGTTCTCCTACGAGCAGTACTTC. This translates into CASTSRRRFSYEQYF. The full variable domain, completed using reference TRBV14 and TRBJ2-7, is EAGVTQFPSHSVIEKGQTVTLRCDPISGHDNLYWYRRVMGKEIKFLLHFVKESKQDESGMPNNRFLAERTGGTYSTLKVQPAELEDSGVYFCASTSRRRFSYEQYFGPGTRLTVT.